The 20 T cell receptor beta chains below were found in one sample sequenced in a study of T cell repertoires in cytomegalovirus infection. In TCRdb, the reads were re-called with MiXCR into one record per CDR3 protein. This repertoire shows approximately 700,000 distinct CDR3 sequences, 35% to 45% found once; its top ten account for roughly 2.8%. The sequenced sample was PBMCs. These receptor sequences come from a human donor in good health (CMV status not recorded). Some clones in this sample may be carry-over from other donors' samples.

In regard to this clonotype: Germline is not matched at one junction end, which may reflect a read error. The chain employs TRBV7-3 and TRBJ1-2; 8 nucleotides align to TRBD1. CDR3 size: 15 residues. CDR1 is SGHTA and CDR2 is FQGTGA in the germline V gene. The CDR3 spells CSSSYPGQAFNGYTF. The CDR3 bases are TGTTCCAGCAGCTATCCGGGACAGGCATTCAATGGCTACACCTTC.

CDR3 coding DNA: TGTGCCAGCAGCACCCCCACCCGCCCTTCCCGGCCCGGGGAGCTGTTTTTT. Its translation: CASSTPTRPSRPGELFF. This chain uses TRBV9 with TRBJ2-2; D unresolved. The V end lost 4 bases, the J end lost 6 bases, and 22 bases lay between the germline ends. Germline assignment: CDR1 SGDLS and CDR2 YYNGEE. This CDR3 spans 17 amino acids. The whole variable domain, remainder taken from reference TRBV9 and TRBJ2-2, is DSGVTQTPKHLITATGQRVTLRCSPRSGDLSVYWYQQSLDQGLQFLIQYYNGEERAKGNILERFSAQQFPDLHSELNLSSLELGDSALYFCASSTPTRPSRPGELFFGEGSRLTVL.

The chain links TRBV10-3 to TRBJ2-5; TRBD2 might be the D (6 bases). V lost 2 bases to trimming and J lost 3 bases, with 13 bases between them. Germline values: CDR1 ENHRY, CDR2 SYGVKD. This CDR3 contains 15 residues. Here the CDR3 reads CAISELQEGKETQYF. The CDR3 DNA reads TGTGCCATCAGTGAGCTGCAGGAGGGTAAAGAGACCCAGTACTTC.

In its sample, this clonotype was seen a few times. The chain couples TRBV28 to TRBJ1-3; the match to TRBD1 covers 7 bases. V trimming: 6 bases; J trimming: 3 bases; junction bases outside the gene matches: 5. The CDR3 runs to 14 residues. Germline CDR1 MDHEN, CDR2 SYDVKM. The CDR3 region has the DNA TGTGCCAGCAGGCCTCGACAGGGTGGAAACACCATATATTTT. Its protein is CASRPRQGGNTIYF.

This clonotype was seen many times. This rearrangement joins TRBV7-2 to TRBJ2-1; 10 nucleotides line up with TRBD2. Germline CDR1 is SGHTA and CDR2 is FQGNSA. Germline trimming cut 1 base from V and 3 bases from J; bases unmatched to any gene: 3. The CDR3 spans 16 residues. CDR3 residues: CASSLGLAGLYNEQFF. The DNA of the CDR3 is TGTGCCAGCAGCTTAGGACTAGCGGGCCTCTACAATGAGCAGTTCTTC. The full variable domain, its missing parts supplied by reference TRBV7-2 and TRBJ2-1, is GAGVSQSPSNKVTEKGKDVELRCDPISGHTALYWYRQSLGQGLEFLIYFQGNSAPDKSGLPSDRFSAERTGGSVSTLTIQRTQQEDSAVYLCASSLGLAGLYNEQFFGPGTRLTVL.

The chain couples TRBV28 to TRBJ1-5; 12 nucleotides match TRBD1. The germline V gene encodes CDR1 MDHEN and CDR2 SYDVKM. V lost 6 bases and J lost 10; bases outside the gene matches: 13. The CDR3 is 16 residues long. CDR3: CASRFRSGTGGSPQHF. The CDR3 DNA is TGTGCCAGCAGGTTTCGCTCCGGGACAGGGGGCAGCCCCCAGCATTTT. The entire variable domain, with the rest obtained from reference TRBV28 and TRBJ1-5, is as follows: DVKVTQSSRYLVKRTGEKVFLECVQDMDHENMFWYRQDPGLGLRLIYFSYDVKMKEKGDIPEGYSVSREKKERFSLILESASTNQTSMYLCASRFRSGTGGSPQHFGDGTRLSIL.

This sequence joins TRBV28 and TRBJ2-3, with a tentative D call TRBD2 (5 bases). Trimming left V 8 bases short and J 4 bases short, with 19 bases between. The germline gives CDR1 MDHEN, CDR2 SYDVKM. The CDR3 totals 15 residues. This CDR3 reads CASAPGVIPPDTQYF. The CDR3, as DNA: TGTGCCAGCGCTCCCGGGGTTATACCCCCAGATACGCAGTATTTT.

This clonotype has a handful of counts. V and J are TRBV20-1 and TRBJ2-5, with TRBD2 identical over 10 bases. This CDR3 spans 13 amino acids. V lost 6 bases to trimming and J lost 14 bases; unmatched junction nucleotides: 15. The germline V gene encodes CDR1 DFQATT and CDR2 SNEGSKA (reference sequence). The DNA for the CDR3 is TGCAGTGCCCCGAGCGGGGGGGCTCCGCTCATCTACTTC. This sequence encodes CSAPSGGAPLIYF.

In its sample, this clonotype was seen a few times. The chain uses TRBV4-1 and TRBJ1-5; D perhaps matches TRBD1 (6 bases). With 3 bases removed from V and 4 bases from J, the gap between germline ends came to 13 bases. Germline V gene lookup returns CDR1 MGHRA and CDR2 YSYEKL. This CDR3 is built from 15 residues. The DNA for the CDR3 is TGCGCCAGCAGCCAGGTGACAGGTAAAAATCAGCCCCAGCATTTT. Its translation: CASSQVTGKNQPQHF.

CDR3 protein: CASSSTWGGRSTDTQYF. CDR3 nucleotide sequence: TGTGCCAGCAGTTCCACCTGGGGGGGGCGAAGCACAGATACGCAGTATTTT. This sequence joins TRBV28 and TRBJ2-3; D perhaps matches TRBD2 (7 bases). This CDR3 region has 17 residues. V was shortened by 4 bases and J by 0 bases, with 17 bases between the two germline ends. Germline CDR1 reads MDHEN; CDR2 reads SYDVKM.

Worth noting for this clonotype: At one boundary the junction diverges from the germline segment, which might be a read error. The V call is TRBV6-5, the J call TRBJ2-6; D is perhaps TRBD1 (7 bases). Germline assignment: CDR1 MNHEY and CDR2 SVGAGI. CDR3 size: 18 residues. The CDR3 sequence: CASSYTGVRWQGDNVLTF. CDR3 coding DNA: TGTGCCAGCAGTTACACGGGAGTGCGGTGGCAGGGGGACAACGTCCTGACTTTC.

The CDR3 DNA follows: TGTGCCAGTAGGGGGACGGTCACCTACAATGAGCAGTTCTTC. Its translation is CASRGTVTYNEQFF. The chain recombines TRBV19 with TRBJ2-1; D could derive from TRBD1 or TRBD2 (5 bases each). This CDR3 region has 14 residues. V lost 6 bases and J lost 2, with 11 bases in between. Germline V gene lookup returns CDR1 LNHDA and CDR2 SQIVND (reference sequence).

This clonotype was detected a few times. The J gene is TRBJ2-2, the V gene TRBV11-1; weak D call: TRBD1 (6 bases). The CDR3 is 16 residues long. Germline loops: CDR1 SGHAT, CDR2 FQDESV (reference sequence). Trimming took 2 bases from V and 5 from J, leaving 15 bases between them. CDR3 sequence: CASSLNIRGRTGELFF. The DNA for the CDR3 is TGTGCCAGCAGCTTAAATATCAGGGGAAGGACCGGGGAGCTGTTTTTT.

The chain uses TRBV14 and TRBJ2-5, with D possibly being TRBD1 (6 bases). This CDR3 comprises 13 residues. Germline lookup yields CDR1 SGHDN and CDR2 FVKESK. Trimming shortened V by 1 base and J by 3 bases, and 6 bases separated the two germline ends. CDR3 nucleotides: TGTGCCAGCAGCCAAGCAGGGGAAGAGACCCAGTACTTC. Translation gives CASSQAGEETQYF.

This clonotype came up once. The chain employs TRBV28 and TRBJ1-5; 7 nucleotides match TRBD1. The V gene end was trimmed by 3 bases and the J gene end by 6 bases; junction bases not matched to a gene: 8. The CDR3 has 15 amino acids. CDR1 is MDHEN, CDR2 SYDVKM, per germline. DNA of the CDR3: TGTGCCAGCAGTTTTCACCAGGGGGGTCCTCAGCCCCAGCATTTT. Its translation is CASSFHQGGPQPQHF.

The chain carries TRBV6-1 and TRBJ2-1, with D perhaps assigned TRBD1 or TRBD2 (5 bases each). Trimming left V 8 bases short and J 2 bases short, with 16 bases between. CDR3 length equals 15 residues. CDR1 and CDR2 (germline): MNHNS, SASEGT. The CDR3 sequence: CASCLATGPYNEQFF. The DNA of the CDR3 is TGTGCCAGCTGCCTAGCTACGGGACCCTACAATGAGCAGTTCTTC.

V gene TRBV12-3 or TRBV12-4 combines with J gene TRBJ1-5; 12 bases agree with TRBD1. Germline trimming cut 6 bases from V and 2 bases from J; bases unmatched to any gene: 11. The CDR3 is 18 residues long. The CDR3 DNA reads as TGTGCCAGCAGCCGGGGGACAGGGGGCGGCGGAGGCAATCAGCCCCAGCATTTT. Translating gives CASSRGTGGGGGNQPQHF.

CDR3 coding DNA: TGTGCCAGCAGTGTTGTGGGCCTAGGGGACGAGCAGTACTTC. Translation: CASSVVGLGDEQYF. This sequence joins TRBV25-1 and TRBJ2-7; D might be TRBD1 (5 bases). Trimming shortened V by 4 bases and J by 5 bases, and 15 bases separated the two germline ends. Germline CDR1 and CDR2: MGHDK and SYGVNS. The CDR3 loop spans 14 amino acids.

This clonotype came up a few times. The chain links TRBV12-3 or TRBV12-4 to TRBJ2-7; 7 bases agree with TRBD1. The CDR3 is 14 residues long. V gave up 6 bases and J gave up 3 bases; unmatched junction bases: 8. This chain's CDR3 is CASRPGAGGYEQYF. The DNA for the CDR3 is TGTGCCAGCAGACCCGGTGCAGGGGGCTACGAGCAGTACTTC.

This clonotype was counted a few times. The V gene is TRBV28, the J gene TRBJ2-7; no firm D call. The V and J ends lost 3 bases and 5 bases respectively, with 8 bases between them. CDR3 length: 12 residues. Germline CDR1 is MDHEN and CDR2 is SYDVKM. The CDR3 nucleotides read TGTGCCAGCAGTTTTCAGCAAAACGAGCAGTACTTC. Translating it yields CASSFQQNEQYF.